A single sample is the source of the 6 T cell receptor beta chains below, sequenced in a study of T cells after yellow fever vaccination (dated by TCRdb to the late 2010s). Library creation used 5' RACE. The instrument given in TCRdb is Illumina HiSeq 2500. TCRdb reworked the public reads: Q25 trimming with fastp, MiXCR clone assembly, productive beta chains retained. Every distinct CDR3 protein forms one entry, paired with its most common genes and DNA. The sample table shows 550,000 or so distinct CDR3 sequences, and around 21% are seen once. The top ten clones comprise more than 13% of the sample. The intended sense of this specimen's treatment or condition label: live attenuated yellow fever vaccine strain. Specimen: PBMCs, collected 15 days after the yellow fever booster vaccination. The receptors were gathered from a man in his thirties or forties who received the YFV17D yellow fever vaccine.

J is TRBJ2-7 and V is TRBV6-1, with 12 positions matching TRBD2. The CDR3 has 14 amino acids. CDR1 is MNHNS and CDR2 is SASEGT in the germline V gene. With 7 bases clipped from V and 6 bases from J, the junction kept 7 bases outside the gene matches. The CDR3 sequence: CASTLAGGPFEQYF. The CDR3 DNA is TGTGCCAGCACCCTAGCGGGAGGGCCTTTCGAGCAGTACTTC.

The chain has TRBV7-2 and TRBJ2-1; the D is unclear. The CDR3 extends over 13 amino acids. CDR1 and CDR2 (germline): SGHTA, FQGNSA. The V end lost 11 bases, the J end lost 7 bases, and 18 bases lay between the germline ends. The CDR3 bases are TGTGCCGGATCCGGGCCACCCCTAAATGAGCAGTTCTTC. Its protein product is CAGSGPPLNEQFF.

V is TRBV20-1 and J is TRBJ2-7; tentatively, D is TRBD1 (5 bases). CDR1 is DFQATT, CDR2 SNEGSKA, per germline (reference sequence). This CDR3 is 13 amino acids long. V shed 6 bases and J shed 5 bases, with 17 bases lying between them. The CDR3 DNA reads TGCAGTGCGGCGGCAGGGAATTCCCACGAGCAGTACTTC. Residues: CSAAAGNSHEQYF.

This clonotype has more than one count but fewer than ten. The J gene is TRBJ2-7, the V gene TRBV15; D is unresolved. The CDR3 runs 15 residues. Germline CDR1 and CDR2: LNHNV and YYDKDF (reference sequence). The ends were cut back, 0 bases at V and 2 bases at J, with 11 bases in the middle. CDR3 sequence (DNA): TGTGCCACCAGCAGAGACAGGTATAATACCTACGAGCAGTACTTC. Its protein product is CATSRDRYNTYEQYF.

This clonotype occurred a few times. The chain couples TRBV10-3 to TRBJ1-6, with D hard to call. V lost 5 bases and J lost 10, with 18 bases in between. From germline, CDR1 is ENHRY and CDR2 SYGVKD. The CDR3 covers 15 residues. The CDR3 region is CAISHQAVVESPLHF. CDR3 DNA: TGTGCCATCAGTCACCAGGCGGTAGTGGAGTCACCCCTCCACTTT.

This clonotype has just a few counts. Written as DNA, the CDR3 is TGCGCCAGCAGCAAAAAGGGGGGAAATGAGCAGTTCTTC. This gives the protein CASSKKGGNEQFF. V and J are TRBV4-3 and TRBJ2-1, with D perhaps given as TRBD1 or TRBD2 (6 bases each). V was pared by 5 bases and J by 7 bases, with 12 bases between. This CDR3 contains 13 residues. Germline assignment: CDR1 LGHNA and CDR2 YSLEER.